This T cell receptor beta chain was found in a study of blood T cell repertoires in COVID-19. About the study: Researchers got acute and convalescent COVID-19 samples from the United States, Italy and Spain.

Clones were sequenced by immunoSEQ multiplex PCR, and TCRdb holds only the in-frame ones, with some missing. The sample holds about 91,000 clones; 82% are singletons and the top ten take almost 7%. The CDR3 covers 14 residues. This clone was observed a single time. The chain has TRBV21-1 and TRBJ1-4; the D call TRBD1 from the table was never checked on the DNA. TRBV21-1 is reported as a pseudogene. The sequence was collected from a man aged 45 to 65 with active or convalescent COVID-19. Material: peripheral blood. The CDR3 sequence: CASSKGGHDEKLFF. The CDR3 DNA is TGTGCCAGCAGCAAAGGGGGACACGACGAAAAACTGTTTTTT.